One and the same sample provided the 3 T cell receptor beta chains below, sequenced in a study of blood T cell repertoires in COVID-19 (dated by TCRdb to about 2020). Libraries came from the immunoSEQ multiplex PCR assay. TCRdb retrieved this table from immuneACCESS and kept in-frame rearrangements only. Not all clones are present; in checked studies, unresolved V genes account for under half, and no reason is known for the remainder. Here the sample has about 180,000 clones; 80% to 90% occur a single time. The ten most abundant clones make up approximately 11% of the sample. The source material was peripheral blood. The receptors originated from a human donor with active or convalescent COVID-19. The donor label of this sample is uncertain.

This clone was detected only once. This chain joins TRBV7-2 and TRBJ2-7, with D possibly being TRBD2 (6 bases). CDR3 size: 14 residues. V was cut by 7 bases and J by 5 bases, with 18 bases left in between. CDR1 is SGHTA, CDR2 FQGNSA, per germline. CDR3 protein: CASTTMGWGDEQYF. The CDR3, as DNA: TGTGCCAGCACCACGATGGGGTGGGGGGACGAGCAGTACTTC.

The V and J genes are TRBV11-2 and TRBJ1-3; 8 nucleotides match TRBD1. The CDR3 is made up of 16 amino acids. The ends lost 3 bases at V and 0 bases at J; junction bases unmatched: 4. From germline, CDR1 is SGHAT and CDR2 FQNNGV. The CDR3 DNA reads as TGTGCCAGCAGCTTCATCGGGACAGGCTCTGGAAACACCATATATTTT. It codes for CASSFIGTGSGNTIYF.

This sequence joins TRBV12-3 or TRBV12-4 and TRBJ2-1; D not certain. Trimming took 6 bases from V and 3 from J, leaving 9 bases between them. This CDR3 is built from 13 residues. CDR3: CASSPRGYNEQFF. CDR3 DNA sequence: TGTGCCAGCAGCCCCAGAGGCTACAATGAGCAGTTCTTC.